This T cell receptor beta chain was recovered during a study of T cell responses to AZD1222 COVID-19 vaccine. This CDR3 contains 15 residues. Germline CDR1 is SGHRS and CDR2 is YFSETQ. V shed 0 bases and J shed 4 bases, with 12 bases lying between them. General study findings and limits: Vaccine-related CD4 TCRs covered spike, predominating at 160-218 and 743-854. A reported finding is that nearly half of spike-specific TCRs target unmutated variant regions. Donor demographics were predominantly white British with a female majority; clonal diversity may be underestimated. Samples come after the peak T cell response, not at day 14.

Notes on this clone: Its target is unknown.

The table came from immunoSEQ multiplex PCR; TCRdb's copy has only in-frame clones and leaves some out. The table shows approximately 150,000 clones, with under 95% occurring only once. The sequencing used peripheral blood, collected 28 days after the second dose of the MenACWY control vaccine. The receptor was derived from an adult who received the MenACWY meningococcal vaccine as a control. The rearrangement joins TRBV5-1 to TRBJ2-3, with a weak D call TRBD1 (6 bases). The CDR3 here is CASSLGQGYSDTQYF. For the CDR3, the DNA is TGCGCCAGCAGCTTGGGGCAGGGGTACTCAGATACGCAGTATTTT.